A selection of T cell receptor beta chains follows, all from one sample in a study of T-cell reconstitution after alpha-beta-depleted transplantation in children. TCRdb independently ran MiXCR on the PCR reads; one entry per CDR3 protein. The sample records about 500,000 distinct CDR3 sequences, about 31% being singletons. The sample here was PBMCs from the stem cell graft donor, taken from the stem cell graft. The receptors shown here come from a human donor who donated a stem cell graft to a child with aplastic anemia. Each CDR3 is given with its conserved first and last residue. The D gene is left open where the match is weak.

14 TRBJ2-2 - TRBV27 CASSYREYTGELFF
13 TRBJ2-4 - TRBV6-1 CASRGGGGNIQYF
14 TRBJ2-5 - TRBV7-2 CASSLIGGMETQYF
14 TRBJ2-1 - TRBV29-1 CSVEFESHYNEQFF
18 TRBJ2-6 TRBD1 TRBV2 CASTLLRDRQTGANVLTF
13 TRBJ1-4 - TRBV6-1 CASKGGGNEKLFF
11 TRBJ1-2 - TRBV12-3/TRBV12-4 CASSLNTDGLF
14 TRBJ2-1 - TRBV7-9 CASSLEGRDDEQFF
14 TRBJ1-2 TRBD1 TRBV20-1 CSARELGQGRGYTF
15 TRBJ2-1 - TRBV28 CASNRARSSYNEQFF
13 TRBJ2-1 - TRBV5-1 CASSIGTANEQFF
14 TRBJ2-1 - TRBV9 CASSVVSLGNEQFF
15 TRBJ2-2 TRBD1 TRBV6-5 CASSLGQGPTGELFF
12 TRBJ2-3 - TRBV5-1 CASSLSADTQYF
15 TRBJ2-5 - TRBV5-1 CASTDPTGNQETQYF
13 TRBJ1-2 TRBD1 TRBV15 CATSVGTDYGYTF
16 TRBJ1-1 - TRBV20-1 CSARIPRGLMNTEAFF
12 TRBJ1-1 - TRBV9 CASSVGGTEAFF
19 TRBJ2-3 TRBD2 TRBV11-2 CASSLVGTTAIAGADTQYF
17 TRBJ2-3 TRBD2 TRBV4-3 CASSPTSGSSARYTQYF
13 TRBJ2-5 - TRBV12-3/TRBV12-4 CASSFGSRLTQYF
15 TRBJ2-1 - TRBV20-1 CSACTLRQPYNEQFF
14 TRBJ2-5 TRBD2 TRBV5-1 CASSSGRAQETQYF